The clone carrying this TCR beta chain was counted a few times. Its antigen is not known. The data originate from a study of cytomegalovirus exposure and HLA in healthy donors. With 3 bases removed from V and 4 bases from J, the gap between germline ends came to 12 bases. Germline V gene data show CDR1 as SGHRS and CDR2 as YFSETQ. CDR3 length: 14 amino acids. Regarding the study as a whole: Sequencing likely produced, as an artifact, a cluster of highly shared sequence variants. Researchers catalogued some 160 TCR beta chains as cytomegalovirus-associated.

Vbeta (60) and Jbeta (13) primers were used in the PCR. TCRdb's table, derived via immunoSEQ multiplex PCR, lists solely in-frame clones and lacks some. The sample yields 100,000 to 150,000 clones, approximately 17% seen once. The rearrangement joins TRBV5-1 to TRBJ2-3; D unresolved. Sample: PBMCs. The source is a female donor in good health and CMV-seropositive. The CDR3 DNA follows: TGCGCCAGCAGCTCGGTCCTCTACGCAGATACGCAGTATTTT. It codes for CASSSVLYADTQYF.